This T cell receptor beta chain was recovered during a study of beta chain features in type 1 diabetes. The study, taken as a whole, reports: High-TCR-expressing cells could be over-represented by cDNA sequencing. Type 1 diabetes patients had moderately but significantly shorter TCRB CDR3s in all four CD4+ subsets.

What was sequenced were expressed TCRB transcripts, since all of the isolated RNA had been reverse transcribed. TCRdb keeps only in-frame clones here, not all; method: immunoSEQ multiplex PCR. This sample has a few hundred thousand clones, with around 12% found just once. A note on this clone: Its antigen remains unidentified.

There are 15 residues in the CDR3. V was shortened by 0 bases and J by 3 bases, with 10 bases between the two germline ends. Per germline, CDR1 LNHNV and CDR2 YYDKDF (reference sequence). CD4+ cells of the naive, central memory, regulatory and stem cell-like memory types were sorted via CD45RO/CCR7/CD25/CD127/CD95/CD27. Purity above 95% was achieved in all sorted populations. Sample: naive CD4+ T cells from blood. The clonotype comes from a woman aged 18-29 years with type 1 diabetes. The rearrangement links TRBV15 to TRBJ2-3, with no clear D. The CDR3 DNA sequence: TGTGCCACCAGCAGAGATAGTGGTGGTACAGATACGCAGTATTTT. Residues: CATSRDSGGTDTQYF.